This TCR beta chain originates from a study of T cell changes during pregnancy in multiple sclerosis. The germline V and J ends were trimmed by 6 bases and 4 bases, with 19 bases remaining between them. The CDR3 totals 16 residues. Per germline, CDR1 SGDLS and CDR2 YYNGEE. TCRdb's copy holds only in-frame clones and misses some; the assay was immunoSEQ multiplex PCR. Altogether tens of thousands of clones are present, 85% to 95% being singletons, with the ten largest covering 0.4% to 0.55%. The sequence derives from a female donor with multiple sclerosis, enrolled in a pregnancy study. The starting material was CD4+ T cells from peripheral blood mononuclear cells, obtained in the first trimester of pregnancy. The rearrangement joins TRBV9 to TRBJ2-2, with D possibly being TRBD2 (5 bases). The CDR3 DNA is TGTGCCAGCACCCGCGAAATAGGGAGTCCCACCGGGGAGCTGTTTTTT. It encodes CASTREIGSPTGELFF.